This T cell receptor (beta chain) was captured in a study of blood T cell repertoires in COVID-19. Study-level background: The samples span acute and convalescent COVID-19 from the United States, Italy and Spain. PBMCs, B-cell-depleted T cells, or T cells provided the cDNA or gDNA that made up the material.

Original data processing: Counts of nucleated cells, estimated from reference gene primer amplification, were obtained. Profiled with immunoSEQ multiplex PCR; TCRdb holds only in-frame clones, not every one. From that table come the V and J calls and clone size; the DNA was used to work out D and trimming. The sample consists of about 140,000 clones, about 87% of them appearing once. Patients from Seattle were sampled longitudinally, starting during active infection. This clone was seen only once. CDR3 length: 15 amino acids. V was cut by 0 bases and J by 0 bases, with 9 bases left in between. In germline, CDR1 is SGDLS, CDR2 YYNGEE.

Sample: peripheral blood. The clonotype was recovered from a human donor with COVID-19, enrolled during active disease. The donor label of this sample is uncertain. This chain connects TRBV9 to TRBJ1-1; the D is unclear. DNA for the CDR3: TGTGCCAGCAGCGTAGGACGGGTAATGAACACTGAAGCTTTCTTT. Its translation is CASSVGRVMNTEAFF.